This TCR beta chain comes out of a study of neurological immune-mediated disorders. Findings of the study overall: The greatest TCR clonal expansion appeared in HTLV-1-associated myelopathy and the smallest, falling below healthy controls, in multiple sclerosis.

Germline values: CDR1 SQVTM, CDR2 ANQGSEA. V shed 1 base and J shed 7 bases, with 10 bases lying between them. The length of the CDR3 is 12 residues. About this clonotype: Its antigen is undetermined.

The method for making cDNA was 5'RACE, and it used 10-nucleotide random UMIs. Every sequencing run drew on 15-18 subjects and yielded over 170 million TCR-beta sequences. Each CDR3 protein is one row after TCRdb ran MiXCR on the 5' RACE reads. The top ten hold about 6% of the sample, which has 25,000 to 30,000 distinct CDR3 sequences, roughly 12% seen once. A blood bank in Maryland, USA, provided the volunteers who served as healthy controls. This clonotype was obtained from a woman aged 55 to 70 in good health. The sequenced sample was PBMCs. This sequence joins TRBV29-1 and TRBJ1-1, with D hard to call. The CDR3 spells CSVEVGVCEAFF. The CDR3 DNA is TGCAGCGTTGAAGTTGGGGTCTGTGAAGCTTTCTTT.